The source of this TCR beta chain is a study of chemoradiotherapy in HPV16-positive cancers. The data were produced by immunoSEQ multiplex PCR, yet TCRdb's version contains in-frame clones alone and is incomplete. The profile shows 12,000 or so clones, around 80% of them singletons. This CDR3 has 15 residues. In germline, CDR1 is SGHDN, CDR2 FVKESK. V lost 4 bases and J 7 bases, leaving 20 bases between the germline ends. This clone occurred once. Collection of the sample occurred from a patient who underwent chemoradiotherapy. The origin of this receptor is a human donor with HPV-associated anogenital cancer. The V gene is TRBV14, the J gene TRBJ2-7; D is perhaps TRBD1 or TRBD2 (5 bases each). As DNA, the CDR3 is TGTGCCAGCAGCCTGACGGTTGGGGGTTTCGGAGAGCAGTACTTC. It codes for CASSLTVGGFGEQYF.